The text below deals with one T cell receptor beta chain. In the original analysis: It was from reference gene primer amplification that nucleated cell counts were estimated. The protocol was immunoSEQ multiplex PCR, while the TCRdb copy is restricted to in-frame clones and leaves out a portion. Clone size and V and J calls were adopted from that table, with D and trimming inferred from the DNA. The sample has roughly 170,000 clones; 60% to 80% are singletons. This specimen comes from a study of blood T cell repertoires in COVID-19. Study information: Samples representing acute and convalescent COVID-19 were sourced from the United States, Italy and Spain. T cells, B-cell-depleted T cells, or PBMCs supplied cDNA or gDNA.

Germline V gene lookup returns CDR1 KGHDR and CDR2 SFDVKD. The CDR3 runs to 22 residues. Trimming removed 9 bases from V and 9 bases from J; junction bases left unmatched: 34. The rearrangement links TRBV24-1 to TRBJ1-6, with 7 nucleotides matching TRBD1. The TCR sequence derives from a woman in her 70s with acute or convalescent COVID-19. The material sequenced was peripheral blood. CDR3 bases: TGTGCCACCGGCACCGGGACAGAGCCTTCGAAAAGGGTCGGATTTAGGAGTTCACCCCTCCACTTT. This translates into CATGTGTEPSKRVGFRSSPLHF.